This T cell receptor beta chain was profiled in a study of cytomegalovirus exposure and HLA in healthy donors. CDR1 is LNHDA, CDR2 SQIVND, per germline (reference sequence). The CDR3 is made up of 12 amino acids. Study-wide results and caveats: V- and J-gene trimming in TCR beta was tied to a missense DCLRE1C variant by an analysis performed later.

The PCR had 60 Vbeta and 13 Jbeta primers. This table comes from immunoSEQ multiplex PCR, and its TCRdb copy is limited to in-frame clones, with some not included. The repertoire holds 100,000 to 150,000 clones, with 70% to 90% as singletons. Note on this clone: Antigen: not known. The junction differs from germline at one of its ends, possibly a read error.

The specimen was PBMCs. This chain links TRBV19 with TRBJ2-7; the match to TRBD1 covers 7 bases. The TCR sequence derives from a young man in good health and CMV-seropositive. The CDR3 region is CASSPRQGPEHF. In DNA, the CDR3 is TGTGCCAGTAGTCCCCGACAGGGCCCCGAGCACTTC.